Presented here are 13 T cell receptor beta chains from one specimen sequenced in a study of T cell responses to AZD1222 COVID-19 vaccine. This table comes from immunoSEQ multiplex PCR, and its TCRdb copy is limited to in-frame clones, with some not included. The table has about 140,000 clones, over 85% seen once. The sequencing here drew on peripheral blood, taken on day 0 of AZD1222 vaccination. The source of these receptors is an adult in good health.

The chain carries TRBV19 and TRBJ1-3; D ambiguous. The V end was cut by 3 bases, the J end by 4 bases, with 13 bases between. The CDR3 covers 15 residues. CDR1 LNHDA and CDR2 SQIVND come from the germline V gene (reference sequence). In DNA form, the CDR3 reads TGTGCCAGTAGTATCCTTCCGGGGAGGGGAAACACCATATATTTT. Its protein is CASSILPGRGNTIYF.

V gene TRBV28 combines with J gene TRBJ2-2, with 8 bases fitting TRBD1. Trimming removed 4 bases from V and 5 bases from J; junction bases left unmatched: 6. The CDR3 runs 15 residues. Germline V gives CDR1 MDHEN, CDR2 SYDVKM. The CDR3 region is CASSSQGAGTGELFF. Written as DNA, the CDR3 is TGTGCCAGCAGTTCCCAGGGGGCTGGGACCGGGGAGCTGTTTTTT. The whole variable domain, filled in from reference TRBV28 and TRBJ2-2, reads DVKVTQSSRYLVKRTGEKVFLECVQDMDHENMFWYRQDPGLGLRLIYFSYDVKMKEKGDIPEGYSVSREKKERFSLILESASTNQTSMYLCASSSQGAGTGELFFGEGSRLTVL.

This chain links TRBV24-1 with TRBJ1-5; possible D gene TRBD1, 5 bases. The CDR3 extends over 14 amino acids. CDR1 and CDR2 from the germline V gene are KGHDR and SFDVKD. Trimming left V 12 bases short and J 4 bases short, with 18 bases between. CDR3 region: CAVGGGIWNQPQHF. The DNA of the CDR3 is TGTGCCGTGGGCGGGGGAATATGGAATCAGCCCCAGCATTTT.

This clone was seen a single time. Written as DNA, the CDR3 is TGTGCCAGCAGCGTGAACACCGGGGAGCTGTTTTTT. As protein: CASSVNTGELFF. The gene calls are TRBV16 and TRBJ2-2; no firm D call. CDR3 length equals 12 residues. The ends were cut back, 5 bases at V and 1 base at J, with 2 bases in the middle. From germline, CDR1 is KGHSY and CDR2 FQNENV.

The chain joins TRBV7-2 to TRBJ1-1; no clear D gene. The CDR3 covers 14 residues. Trimming took 0 bases from V and 6 from J, leaving 11 bases between them. Looked up from germline, CDR1 is SGHTA and CDR2 is FQGNSA. CDR3 in DNA: TGTGCCAGCAGCTTAGCCCACCCGCGGTCTGAAGCTTTCTTT. Its translation: CASSLAHPRSEAFF.

The chain joins TRBV24-1 to TRBJ1-6; D ambiguous. Trimming took 0 bases from V and 2 from J, leaving 13 bases between them. This CDR3 is built from 18 residues. Germline-derived CDR1 and CDR2 are KGHDR and SFDVKD. CDR3 in amino acids: CATSDLQGPYPYNSPLHF. The CDR3 DNA reads as TGTGCCACCAGTGATTTGCAAGGCCCCTATCCCTATAATTCACCCCTCCACTTT.

The chain's CDR3 is CAISEGLVLLGGYTF. The CDR3 DNA sequence: TGTGCCATCAGTGAGGGGTTGGTACTCCTTGGCGGCTACACCTTC. The chain employs TRBV10-3 and TRBJ1-2, with D unclear. This CDR3 is 15 amino acids long. Germline V lookup: CDR1 ENHRY, CDR2 SYGVKD. Between the trimmed V and J ends, which lost 2 bases and 8 bases, there was a span of 18 bases.

V usage is TRBV6-1 and J usage is TRBJ1-5; TRBD1 might be the D (6 bases). Germline CDR1 reads MNHNS; CDR2 reads SASEGT. The CDR3 contains 15 residues. Trimming removed 3 bases at V and 2 bases at J, with 11 bases between. The CDR3 bases are TGTGCCAGCAGTGAGGAGGCAGGGGGCAATCAGCCCCAGCATTTT. Translating it yields CASSEEAGGNQPQHF.

The chain is built from TRBV19 and TRBJ2-7, with 14 bases lining up with TRBD2. The V gene end was trimmed by 3 bases and the J gene end by 3 bases; junction bases not matched to a gene: 4. CDR1 is LNHDA, CDR2 SQIVND, per germline (reference sequence). CDR3 length: 16 amino acids. CDR3 amino acids: CASSMGLAGAGYEQYF. Written as DNA, the CDR3 is TGTGCCAGTAGTATGGGACTAGCGGGGGCCGGCTACGAGCAGTACTTC.

The V gene is TRBV7-9, the J gene TRBJ2-1; D is ambiguous. CDR1 is SEHNR and CDR2 is FQNEAQ in the germline V gene (reference sequence). This CDR3 comprises 15 residues. With 1 base removed from V and 8 bases from J, the gap between germline ends came to 15 bases. The CDR3 DNA sequence: TGTGCCAGCAGCTTAGGGCCAGGTAACTCCCATGAGCAGTTCTTC. It specifies CASSLGPGNSHEQFF.

There are a few counts of this clone. This CDR3 is also generated by other DNA sequences in the sample. V gene TRBV6-5 combines with J gene TRBJ1-1; tentatively, D is TRBD1 (5 bases). Germline V lookup: CDR1 MNHEY, CDR2 SVGAGI. The CDR3 is 14 amino acids. V dropped 0 bases and J dropped 3 bases, with 8 bases sitting between them. The CDR3 spells CASSYSRGDTEAFF. Written as DNA, the CDR3 is TGTGCCAGCAGTTACTCGAGGGGCGACACTGAAGCTTTCTTT.

This rearrangement joins TRBV27 to TRBJ2-1; the match to TRBD2 covers 7 bases. Germline lookup yields CDR1 MNHEY and CDR2 SMNVEV (reference sequence). J was trimmed by 2 bases and V by 2 bases; bases with no gene match: 18. This CDR3 has 20 residues. DNA of the CDR3: TGTGCCAGCAGTTTAATCGGCGGGCGGGGAGCGGGACGTACCTACAATGAGCAGTTCTTC. As protein: CASSLIGGRGAGRTYNEQFF.

A few counts support this clone. CDR3 bases: TGTGCCAGCAGCCCCAGGGGGGGAGTCACTGAAGCTTTCTTT. Amino acid sequence: CASSPRGGVTEAFF. The V and J genes are TRBV7-9 and TRBJ1-1; TRBD1 agrees at 7 bases. The length of the CDR3 is 14 residues. Germline V lookup: CDR1 SEHNR, CDR2 FQNEAQ (reference sequence). Unmatched junction bases numbered 7, after V lost 5 bases and J lost 4 bases.